This T cell receptor (beta chain) was identified in a study of CD8+ T cells in alopecia areata (dated by TCRdb to between 2018 and 2020). Describing the broader study: The treated patients, all with moderate-to-severe alopecia areata, were enrolled in an open-label pilot trial of oral tofacitinib given at 5 to 10 mg twice daily. High-throughput TCRbeta sequencing was used to examine T cell clonal expansion in alopecia areata in both the C3H/HeJ mouse model and human patients. Patients stayed on tofacitinib for 6 to 18 months and then had 6 months of follow-up off drug so that delayed response and recurrence could be assessed. Scalp tissue and sorted CD4+ and CD8+ peripheral blood T cells from patchy and totalis/universalis alopecia areata patients and from healthy controls were covered by human TCRbeta sequencing. Clonality in the scalp was compared among normal scalp (n=4), patchy alopecia areata scalp (n=8), and alopecia totalis/universalis scalp (n=8). The RNA source kit depended on sample type: the PAXgene miRNA kit for fixed scalp, the miRNeasy kit for PBMCs, and the RNeasy kit for mouse skin. Biopsies were taken from tofacitinib-treated patients at baseline and again at 4 and 24 weeks into treatment, and several of those patients also had a later scalp biopsy. Amplification of TCRbeta CDR3 regions was done by immunoSEQ multiplex PCR using 35 Vbeta forward primers and 13 Jbeta reverse primers. Beyond this particular receptor, the publication reports: Unlike mouse skin, which is dominated by gammadelta T cells, normal human skin has resident alphabeta T cells that are also sequenced, and this complicates analysis of the scalp TCR repertoire. Compared with normal scalp, lesional scalp, particularly in alopecia totalis/universalis, had higher clonality and more expanded CD8+ clones, which suggests antigenic drive. Compared with mice, TCR sequences shared between patients were less clear, possibly partly because of HLA diversity across the patient population.

Libraries came from the immunoSEQ multiplex PCR assay. RNA was extracted from all samples and reverse transcribed into cDNA as template for TCR sequencing. First-strand cDNA was synthesized with SuperScript III using a 2:1 mix of oligo-dT and random hexamers. A synthetic immune receptor repertoire was used to measure amplification bias, and any remaining bias was corrected computationally. Concerning the study's data processing: After raw reads were preprocessed to remove errors, the CDR3 was defined following IMGT conventions as running from the conserved cysteine to phenylalanine. Clonality was computed by normalizing Shannon entropy by log2 of the number of productive unique TCRs and subtracting the result from 1. CD4 or CD8 identity of scalp clones was inferred by cross-referencing scalp TCRbeta sequences with sorted blood CD4 and CD8 repertoires. Sourced from immuneACCESS, this table was stored by TCRdb with only in-frame sequences that have V and J called. A share of the clones is absent; for the studies checked, an unresolved V gene accounts for under half, and the remainder has no known explanation. V, J and clone size are those of that table, while D and trimming were read from the DNA. The sample yields fewer than 80,000 clones; approximately 61% were counted once. Approximately 15% of the sample is taken by the ten largest.

As concerns this clone: Its antigen remains unidentified. Within one base of it there is no much larger clone, and no base qualities were kept.

Explained via the paper, the time point label denotes: baseline before oral tofacitinib. Lesional scalp punch biopsies and peripheral blood were obtained from alopecia areata patients. After PBMCs were isolated by density centrifugation and stained for CD3, CD4 and CD8, a FACSAria was used to sort CD4+ and CD8+ T cells. The sample in question was CD8+ T cells sorted from blood, obtained at week 0. This sequence was found in a human donor with alopecia areata.

The nucleotide sequence reads TGCGCCAGCAGCTTGTGGCAGGGAAGCTATGAGCAGTTCTTC. It is translated as CASSLWQGSYEQFF. The rearrangement combines TRBV5-1 with TRBJ2-1; the D gene is possibly TRBD1, with 5 bases matching. V loses 1 base of germline sequence and J loses 8 bases, and the interval between the two ends is 13 bases. From its cysteine to its phenylalanine, the CDR3 spans 14 amino acids. Of the read, only the CDR3 DNA is kept; its 42 bases are in frame from base 1. CDR1 SGHRS and CDR2 YFSETQ were looked up in the germline V gene.